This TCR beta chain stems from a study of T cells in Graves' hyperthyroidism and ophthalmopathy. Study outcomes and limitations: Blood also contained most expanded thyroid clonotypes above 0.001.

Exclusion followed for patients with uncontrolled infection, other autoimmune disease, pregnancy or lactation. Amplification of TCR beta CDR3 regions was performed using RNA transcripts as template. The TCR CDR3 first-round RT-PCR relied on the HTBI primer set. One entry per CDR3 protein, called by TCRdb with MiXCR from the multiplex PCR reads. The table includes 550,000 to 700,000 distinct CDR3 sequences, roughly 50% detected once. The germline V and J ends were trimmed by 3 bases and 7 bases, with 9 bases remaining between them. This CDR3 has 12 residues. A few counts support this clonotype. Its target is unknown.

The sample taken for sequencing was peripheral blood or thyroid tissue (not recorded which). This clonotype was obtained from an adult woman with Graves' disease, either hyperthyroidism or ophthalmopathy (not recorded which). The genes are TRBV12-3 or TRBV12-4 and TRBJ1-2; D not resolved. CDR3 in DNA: TGTGCCAGCAGTTTCCGGGATGGTGGCTACACCTTC. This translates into CASSFRDGGYTF.